This TCR beta chain was profiled in a study of CXCR3-negative and CXCR3-positive naive CD8 T cells. The authors made the TRB cDNA libraries by 5' RACE using UMI labels. TCRdb re-analyzed the 5' RACE reads; it lists each CDR3 protein once, without DNA. This repertoire comprises about 56,000 distinct CDR3 sequences; its ten largest clones make up 20% to 25%. Germline CDR1 is MNHEY and CDR2 is SMNVEV (reference sequence). The CDR3 contains 15 residues. The sorting of each CD8+ T cell subset was done in triplicate, at 250,000 to 300,000 cells each. Study observations and caveats: In naive cells, CXCR3-negative and CXCR3-positive subsets had similar TRBV-TRBJ usage; memory cells differed. In cryopreserved cells, CXCR3 expression partially decreased, and fresh PBMCs were used in most assays. Naive subsets expressed similar surface CD5; TRB CDR3 features served to infer TCR strength.

In regard to this clonotype: The antigen remains unidentified.

What was sequenced was memory CD8+ T cells from blood. This TCR was recovered from a human donor in good health. Some clones in this sample may be carry-over from other donors' samples. The chain joins TRBV27 to TRBJ1-6; the TCRdb D gene call, TRBD1, has no DNA to confirm it. The chain's CDR3 is CATLTKTGYNSPLHF.